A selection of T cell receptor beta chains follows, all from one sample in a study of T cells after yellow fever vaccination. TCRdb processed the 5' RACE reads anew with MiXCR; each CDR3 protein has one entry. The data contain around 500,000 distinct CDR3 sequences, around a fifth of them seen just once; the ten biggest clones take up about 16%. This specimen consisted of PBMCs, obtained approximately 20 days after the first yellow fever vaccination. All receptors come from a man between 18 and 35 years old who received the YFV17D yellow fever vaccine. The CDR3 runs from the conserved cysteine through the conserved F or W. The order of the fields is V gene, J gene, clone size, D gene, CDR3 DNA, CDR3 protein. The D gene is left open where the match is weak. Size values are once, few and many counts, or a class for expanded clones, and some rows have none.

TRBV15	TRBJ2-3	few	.	TGTGCCACCAGCAGAGATCAGGGCAGATCCACAGATACGCAGTATTTT	CATSRDQGRSTDTQYF
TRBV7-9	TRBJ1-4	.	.	TGTGCCAGCAGCACCCCCCGCCAGGGAGACGAAAAACTGTTTTTT	CASSTPRQGDEKLFF
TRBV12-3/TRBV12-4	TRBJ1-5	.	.	TGTGCCAGCAGTTTAAGGAGTATCAATCAGCCCCAGCATTTT	CASSLRSINQPQHF
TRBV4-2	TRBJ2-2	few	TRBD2	TGTGCCAGCAGCCTGGCGGGGGGCAACGGGGAGCTGTTTTTT	CASSLAGGNGELFF
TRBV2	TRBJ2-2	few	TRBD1	TGTGCCAGCAGCACAGGGGGCGCGGGCGGGGAGCTGTTTTTT	CASSTGGAGGELFF
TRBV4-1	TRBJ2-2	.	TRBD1	TGCGCCAGCAGGAGTAACAGGGGGCGGTACACCGGGGAGCTGTTTTTT	CASRSNRGRYTGELFF
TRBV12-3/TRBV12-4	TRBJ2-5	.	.	TGTGCCAGCAGTTTGAGGGGGTTAGGGGAGACCCAGTACTTC	CASSLRGLGETQYF
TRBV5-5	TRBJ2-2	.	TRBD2	TGTGCCAGCAGCGCTCCGGGACTAGCGATCTCCGGGGAGCTGTTTTTT	CASSAPGLAISGELFF
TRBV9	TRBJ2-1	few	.	TGTGCCAGCAGCGCGGACATTAATTACAATGAGCAGTTCTTC	CASSADINYNEQFF
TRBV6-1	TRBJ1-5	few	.	TGTGCCAGCAGCCTAGAGTTCCTTCAGCAGCCCCAGCATTTT	CASSLEFLQQPQHF
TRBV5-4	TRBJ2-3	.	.	TGTGCCAGCAGCTTGCAGGGGGGTGATGCAGATACGCAGTATTTT	CASSLQGGDADTQYF
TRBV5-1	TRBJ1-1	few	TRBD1	TGCGCCAGCAGCCCCGGACAGGGTGTTCGAGCTTTCTTT	CASSPGQGVRAFF
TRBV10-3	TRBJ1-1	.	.	TGTGCCATCAGCAGTATGAACACTGAAGCTTTCTTT	CAISSMNTEAFF
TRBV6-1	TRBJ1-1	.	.	TGTGCCAGCAGAGACCTAGGAGGCACTGAAGCTTTCTTT	CASRDLGGTEAFF
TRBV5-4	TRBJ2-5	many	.	TGTGCCAGCAGCTCGGGACTTCACCAAGAGACCCAGTACTTC	CASSSGLHQETQYF
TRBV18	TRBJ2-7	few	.	TGTGCCAGCTCGCCGCCTGGATCCCGGACAGCCTACGAGCAGTACTTC	CASSPPGSRTAYEQYF
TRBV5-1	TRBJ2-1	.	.	TGCGCCAGCAAAGGGACACTCTCCTACAATGAGCAGTTCTTC	CASKGTLSYNEQFF
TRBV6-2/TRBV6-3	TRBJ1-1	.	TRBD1	TGTGCCAGCGCTAGCGACAGGGGTCCTCCAGGCGCTGAAGCTTTCTTT	CASASDRGPPGAEAFF
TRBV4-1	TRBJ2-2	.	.	TGCGCCAGCAGCCAAGGCGGGCTAGCGCTCACCGGGGAGCTGTTTTTT	CASSQGGLALTGELFF